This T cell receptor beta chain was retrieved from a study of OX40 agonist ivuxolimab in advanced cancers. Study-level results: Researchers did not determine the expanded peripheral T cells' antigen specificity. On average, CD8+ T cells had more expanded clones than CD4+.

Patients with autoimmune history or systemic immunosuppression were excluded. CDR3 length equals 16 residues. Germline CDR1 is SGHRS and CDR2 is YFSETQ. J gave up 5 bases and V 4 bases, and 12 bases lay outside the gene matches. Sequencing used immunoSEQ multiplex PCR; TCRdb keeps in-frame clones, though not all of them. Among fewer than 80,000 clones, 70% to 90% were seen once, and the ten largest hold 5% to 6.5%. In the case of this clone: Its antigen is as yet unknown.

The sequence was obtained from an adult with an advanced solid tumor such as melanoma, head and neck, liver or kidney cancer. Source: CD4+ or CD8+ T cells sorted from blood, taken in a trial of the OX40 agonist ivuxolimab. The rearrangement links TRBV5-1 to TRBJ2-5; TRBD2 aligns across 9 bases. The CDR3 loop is CASSPQMREGDETQYF. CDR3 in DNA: TGCGCCAGCAGCCCCCAAATGCGGGAGGGTGACGAGACCCAGTACTTC.